The clone carrying this TCR beta chain has just one count. Only CD45RO-negative cells positively selected for CCR7 counted as naive CD8 cells, so terminally differentiated effector memory CD45RA+ cells were excluded. This record belongs to a study of shared clonotypes between healthy human individuals. The V end lost 2 bases, the J end lost 0 bases, and 12 bases lay between the germline ends. The CDR3 spans 16 residues. Germline CDR1 SGHVS, CDR2 FQNEAQ. TCRdb's copy holds only in-frame clones and misses some; the assay was immunoSEQ multiplex PCR. The repertoire holds under 1 million clones, with approximately 92% as singletons.

This receptor was taken from a man aged 25-40 years in good health. The V call is TRBV7-8, the J call TRBJ2-3; possibly TRBD2 for D (5 bases). The sample taken for sequencing was naive CD8+ T cells sorted from blood. CDR3 sequence: CASSLLLAESTDTQYF. Here the CDR3 DNA reads TGTGCCAGCAGCTTACTGCTAGCAGAGAGCACAGATACGCAGTATTTT.